The 11 T cell receptor beta chains reported below all come from one sample, sequenced in a study of CD8+CD57+ T cells in acquired aplastic anemia. Genomic DNA templated the TCR beta VDJ and CDR3 profiling. Each CDR3 protein gets one entry after TCRdb re-called the reads with MiXCR. The sample contains under 350,000 distinct CDR3 sequences, 55% to 60% of which appear only once. The sample comprised sorted CD4+, CD8+, or CD8+CD57+ T cells (not recorded which) from PBMCs. These receptors were taken from a human donor with severe aplastic anemia or a healthy control (not recorded which).

The chain couples TRBV5-6 to TRBJ2-7, with TRBD1 identical over 7 bases. This CDR3 spans 13 amino acids. V lost 5 bases to trimming and J lost 6 bases; unmatched junction nucleotides: 8. Germline CDR1 is SGHDT and CDR2 is YYEEEE. The CDR3 region has the DNA TGTGCCAGCAGTCAAGACAGGGTGGGCGAGCAGTACTTC. Encoded protein: CASSQDRVGEQYF.

This clonotype was observed at least ten times. V is TRBV20-1 and J is TRBJ2-5; 7 nucleotides match TRBD2. The CDR3 covers 15 residues. The ends lost 5 bases at V and 1 base at J; junction bases unmatched: 10. The germline gives CDR1 DFQATT, CDR2 SNEGSKA (reference sequence). The CDR3 sequence is CSARAGTKAQETQYF. The CDR3 DNA reads TGCAGTGCTCGGGCTGGGACTAAAGCCCAAGAGACCCAGTACTTC.

V and J are TRBV7-2 and TRBJ2-5; TRBD2 matches at 14 bases. This CDR3 has 20 amino acids. CDR1 is SGHTA, CDR2 FQGNSA, per germline. J gave up 7 bases and V 2 bases, and 18 bases lay outside the gene matches. The CDR3 nucleotides read TGTGCCAGCAGCTTACGGCACGGGACTAGCGGGGGTAGGGGAGAGGGGACCCAGTACTTC. Translating gives CASSLRHGTSGGRGEGTQYF.

The CDR3 sequence: CASRLTGGPDTQYF. CDR3 coding DNA: TGTGCCAGTAGACTAACGGGAGGGCCGGATACGCAGTATTTT. The chain carries TRBV19 and TRBJ2-3; 8 bases are a match to TRBD2. With V trimmed by 6 bases and J by 6 bases, 8 bases remained unmatched. CDR1 LNHDA and CDR2 SQIVND come from the germline V gene (reference sequence). This CDR3 region has 14 residues.

This clonotype was seen at least ten times. This sequence joins TRBV14 and TRBJ1-2; D might be TRBD1 (5 bases). Trimming stripped 4 bases from V and 6 bases from J, with 9 bases between. The CDR3 sequence is 12 residues long. The germline V gene has CDR1 SGHDN and CDR2 FVKESK. In DNA, the CDR3 is TGTGCCAGCAGCCGGGGCCGCGATGGCTACACCTTC. Translated: CASSRGRDGYTF.

V gene TRBV2 combines with J gene TRBJ2-7; no firm D call. Germline lookup yields CDR1 SNHLY and CDR2 FYNNEI. V lost 7 bases to trimming and J lost 5 bases, with 12 bases between them. The CDR3 totals 12 residues. CDR3 sequence (DNA): TGTGCCAGCACGGGTTTAGTCCACGAGCAGTACTTC. Its protein product is CASTGLVHEQYF. The whole variable domain, remainder taken from reference TRBV2 and TRBJ2-7, is EPEVTQTPSHQVTQMGQEVILRCVPISNHLYFYWYRQILGQKVEFLVSFYNNEISEKSEIFDDQFSVERPDGSNFTLKIRSTKLEDSAMYFCASTGLVHEQYFGPGTRLTVT.

The chain joins TRBV7-2 to TRBJ2-7; 11 bases line up with TRBD2. This CDR3 region has 15 residues. J gave up 6 bases and V 4 bases, and 8 bases lay outside the gene matches. Germline V gene data show CDR1 as SGHTA and CDR2 as FQGNSA. DNA of the CDR3: TGTGCCAGCAGCTCATCTAGCGGGGGGACCTGCGAGCAGTACTTC. Its translation: CASSSSSGGTCEQYF.

The chain combines TRBV7-9 with TRBJ2-3, with a possible D match to TRBD2 (5 bases). The CDR3 sequence is 14 residues long. Germline V CDR1 and CDR2: SEHNR, FQNEAQ (reference sequence). The V gene lost 5 bases and the J gene lost 3 bases, with 12 bases spanning the gap. This chain's CDR3 is CASSPLATTDTQYF. The CDR3 nucleotides read TGTGCCAGCAGCCCTTTAGCGACGACAGATACGCAGTATTTT.

In this sample, this clonotype turned up many times. The CDR3 DNA reads as TGTGCCAGCAGCACCACACGACTAGCGGGGGACCGTGGGAAGGGCACAGATACGCAGTATTTT. Its translation: CASSTTRLAGDRGKGTDTQYF. This chain uses TRBV6-5 with TRBJ2-3, with 12 bases identical to TRBD2. This CDR3 region has 21 residues. CDR1 is MNHEY and CDR2 is SVGAGI in the germline V gene. The V and J ends lost 6 bases and 1 base, in that order; junction bases with no gene match: 20.

The CDR3 DNA is TGTGCCAGCACCGCCTGGGGGCTCTCACCCCTCCACTTT. Translation: CASTAWGLSPLHF. The rearrangement joins TRBV5-6 to TRBJ1-6, with D possibly matching TRBD1 (6 bases). The germline CDR1 and CDR2 sequences are SGHDT and YYEEEE. The CDR3 length is 13 residues. Trimming removed 6 bases at V and 10 bases at J, with 14 bases between.

This rearrangement joins TRBV19 to TRBJ1-1; unclear D gene. Germline-derived CDR1 and CDR2 are LNHDA and SQIVND (reference sequence). V was shortened by 3 bases and J by 11 bases, with 10 bases between the two germline ends. The length of the CDR3 is 11 residues. In DNA, the CDR3 is TGTGCCAGTAGTATTTTGGGGTTGGCTTTCTTT. Its translation: CASSILGLAFF.